Listed here are 5 T cell receptor beta chains from one sample, sequenced in a study of T cells in narcolepsy. Generated by immunoSEQ multiplex PCR, the TCRdb table keeps only in-frame clones and is missing some. The table shows tens of thousands of clones, with 75% to 85% occurring only once. The source material was CD45RA- memory CD4+ T cells from PBMCs. The receptors come from a human donor with narcolepsy.

The rearrangement joins TRBV14 to TRBJ2-2; D is undetermined. CDR3 size: 14 residues. V lost 1 base to trimming and J lost 3 bases, with 6 bases between them. The germline gives CDR1 SGHDN, CDR2 FVKESK. The CDR3 nucleotides read TGTGCCAGCAGCCAAGCTTTGTACACCGGGGAGCTGTTTTTT. This translates into CASSQALYTGELFF.

The rearrangement uses TRBV6-1 and TRBJ1-2; 7 bases align to TRBD1. The CDR3 covers 13 residues. In germline, CDR1 is MNHNS, CDR2 SASEGT. The junction had 6 bases not matched to a gene; V was cut back by 5 bases and J by 6 bases. The CDR3 DNA sequence: TGTGCCAGCAGTTCTCCGACAGGGAATGGCTACACCTTC. It encodes CASSSPTGNGYTF.

CDR3 coding DNA: TGTGCCAGCAGTTCCCAGAGGCCTGGACAGCCCCAGCATTTT. The encoded protein is CASSSQRPGQPQHF. The J gene is TRBJ1-5, the V gene TRBV6-1; D gene ambiguous. This CDR3 region has 14 residues. Trimming left V 5 bases short and J 7 bases short, with 15 bases between. CDR1 MNHNS and CDR2 SASEGT come from the germline V gene.

This clone is a singleton in its sample. The chain employs TRBV11-2 and TRBJ2-3; 12 nucleotides agree with TRBD2. V gave up 5 bases and J gave up 14 bases; unmatched junction bases: 11. Germline lookup yields CDR1 SGHAT and CDR2 FQNNGV. CDR3 length: 14 residues. CDR3 amino acids: CASSTPGGTSGWYF. For the CDR3, the DNA is TGTGCCAGCAGCACACCCGGGGGGACTAGCGGGTGGTATTTT.

The rearrangement links TRBV7-6 to TRBJ2-3; D perhaps matches TRBD1 (6 bases). Trimming took 4 bases from V and 4 from J, leaving 18 bases between them. CDR1 and CDR2 (germline): SGHVS, FNYEAQ. This CDR3 region has 16 residues. CDR3 nucleotide sequence: TGTGCCAGCAGCTCCCCCCCAGGACAGAGGGCAGATACGCAGTATTTT. Protein sequence: CASSSPPGQRADTQYF.